The 24 T cell receptor beta chains below all came from one sample that was sequenced in a study of shared clonotypes between healthy human individuals. Repertoires were generated with immunoSEQ multiplex PCR, while TCRdb's copy carries only in-frame clones and drops some. The sample includes under 1,100,000 clones, about 74% of them seen just once. The sample comprised memory CD4+ T cells sorted from blood. This sample's subset: CD45RA-negative fraction. The receptors stem from a man aged 18 to 29 in good health.

The chain combines TRBV19 with TRBJ2-6; no firm D call. Germline CDR1 is LNHDA and CDR2 is SQIVND (reference sequence). Trimming stripped 5 bases from V and 0 bases from J, with 8 bases between. The CDR3 extends over 15 amino acids. CDR3 bases: TGTGCCAGTAGTTCGGACCTCTCTGGGGCCAACGTCCTGACTTTC. It encodes CASSSDLSGANVLTF.

This clone was counted at least ten times. This sequence joins TRBV21-1 and TRBJ2-2. TRBV21-1 is designated a pseudogene. CDR3 size: 9 residues. CDR3 nucleotides: TGTGCCAGCACCGGGGAGCTGTTTTTT. Protein: CASTGELFF.

The J gene is TRBJ2-1, the V gene TRBV5-6; the D is unclear. CDR3 length equals 12 residues. Germline V gene lookup returns CDR1 SGHDT and CDR2 YYEEEE. V was clipped by 0 bases and J by 8 bases, with 6 bases between them. The CDR3 DNA sequence: TGTGCCAGCAGCTTGGAGCCCCATGAGCAGTTCTTC. As protein: CASSLEPHEQFF.

This clone was counted between two and nine times. The V and J genes are TRBV19 and TRBJ1-5, with 9 positions matching TRBD1. Germline V CDR1 and CDR2: LNHDA, SQIVND (reference sequence). The junction had 16 bases not matched to a gene; V was cut back by 7 bases and J by 9 bases. The CDR3 has 16 residues. CDR3 amino acids: CASMAPGTGLGLPQHF. The CDR3 region has the DNA TGTGCCAGTATGGCCCCCGGGACAGGGTTAGGGCTGCCCCAGCATTTT.

The chain couples TRBV28 to TRBJ1-4; no reliable D call. The germline CDR1 and CDR2 sequences are MDHEN and SYDVKM. CDR3 length equals 15 residues. V was cut by 7 bases and J by 0 bases, with 12 bases left in between. CDR3 protein: CASKGTGTTNEKLFF. The CDR3 DNA sequence: TGTGCCAGCAAGGGCACCGGAACAACTAATGAAAAACTGTTTTTT.

This clone showed up just a few times. V gene TRBV20-1 combines with J gene TRBJ1-2; D unclear. The CDR3 spans 11 residues. Germline CDR1 reads DFQATT; CDR2 reads SNEGSKA (reference sequence). V was clipped by 4 bases and J by 4 bases, with 7 bases between them. The chain's CDR3 is CSATLTYGYTF. The CDR3 DNA follows: TGCAGTGCTACCTTGACCTATGGCTACACCTTC.

This clone was seen more than once but under ten times. The chain is built from TRBV4-1 and TRBJ2-3, with D perhaps TRBD1 or TRBD2 (7 bases each). Trimming shortened V by 6 bases and J by 2 bases, and 15 bases separated the two germline ends. CDR1 MGHRA and CDR2 YSYEKL come from the germline V gene. This CDR3 spans 15 amino acids. CDR3 in amino acids: CASSPGGTTTDTQYF. CDR3 nucleotides: TGCGCCAGCAGTCCAGGGGGGACTACCACAGATACGCAGTATTTT.

This clone occurred a few times. The J gene is TRBJ1-5, the V gene TRBV6-6, with D possibly being TRBD1 (5 bases). The V end was cut by 5 bases, the J end by 0 bases, with 11 bases between. Germline CDR1 and CDR2: MNHNY and SVGAGI (reference sequence). CDR3 length equals 15 residues. CDR3: CASSVVGGSNQPQHF. The CDR3 DNA sequence: TGTGCCAGCAGTGTCGTCGGGGGTAGCAATCAGCCCCAGCATTTT.

The CDR3 bases are TGCGCCAGCAGTGTGGCGGCCAGCGGGGGGGCCGGGGAGACCCAGTACTTC. Translated: CASSVAASGGAGETQYF. V usage is TRBV10-2 and J usage is TRBJ2-5, with 10 bases that match TRBD2. The trim removed 4 bases at V and 5 bases at J, leaving 13 bases unmatched. Germline lookup yields CDR1 WSHSY and CDR2 SAAADI. CDR3 length: 17 amino acids.

This clone was counted a single time. The rearrangement joins TRBV11-2 to TRBJ2-2; 8 bases line up with TRBD1. There are 16 residues in the CDR3. Germline V gives CDR1 SGHAT, CDR2 FQNNGV. J lost 1 base, V lost 5 bases, and 6 bases had no gene match. The CDR3 protein is CASSLRDRRNTGELFF. In nucleotides, the CDR3 is TGTGCCAGCAGCCTAAGGGACAGGAGGAACACCGGGGAGCTGTTTTTT.

The chain carries TRBV6-1 and TRBJ1-2; tentative D call: TRBD1 (5 bases). With 3 bases removed from V and 8 bases from J, the gap between germline ends came to 28 bases. The germline CDR1 and CDR2 sequences are MNHNS and SASEGT. The CDR3 runs to 18 residues. CDR3 coding DNA: TGTGCCAGCAGTGACCTCCCCCCGCGGGGGGGACGTGGGCCCGGCTACACCTTC. This translates into CASSDLPPRGGRGPGYTF.

V is TRBV5-1 and J is TRBJ2-3; 10 bases align to TRBD1. The CDR3 has 15 residues. In germline, CDR1 is SGHRS, CDR2 YFSETQ. V was clipped by 0 bases and J by 5 bases; unmatched bases: 3. The CDR3 loop is CASSLAGTGEDTQYF. CDR3 coding DNA: TGCGCCAGCAGCTTGGCCGGGACAGGGGAAGATACGCAGTATTTT.

This clone came up a few times. V usage is TRBV2 and J usage is TRBJ2-7; 8 bases map to TRBD1. This CDR3 contains 15 residues. Germline lookup yields CDR1 SNHLY and CDR2 FYNNEI. V shed 3 bases, J shed 4 bases, and the junction held 8 bases outside the gene matches. CDR3 residues: CASSEGGTGGYEQYF. CDR3 in DNA: TGTGCCAGCAGTGAGGGTGGGACAGGAGGTTACGAGCAGTACTTC.

V gene TRBV4-3 combines with J gene TRBJ1-4; 9 nucleotides line up with TRBD1. The V gene's germline CDR1 is LGHNA and CDR2 YSLEER. This CDR3 has 15 residues. After removal of 1 base from V and 8 bases from J, the junction contained 5 bases not matched to a gene. The CDR3 loop is CASSQAGQGQEKLFF. The CDR3 DNA reads TGCGCCAGCAGCCAAGCGGGACAGGGACAGGAAAAACTGTTTTTT.

The chain uses TRBV2 and TRBJ2-3, with TRBD1 identical over 10 bases. The V and J ends lost 6 bases and 2 bases, in that order; junction bases with no gene match: 5. This CDR3 has 15 residues. Per germline, CDR1 SNHLY and CDR2 FYNNEI. The CDR3, as DNA: TGTGCCAGCAGGTGGGGGACAGGGGACACAGATACGCAGTATTTT. Its translation is CASRWGTGDTDTQYF. The whole variable domain, remainder taken from reference TRBV2 and TRBJ2-3, is EPEVTQTPSHQVTQMGQEVILRCVPISNHLYFYWYRQILGQKVEFLVSFYNNEISEKSEIFDDQFSVERPDGSNFTLKIRSTKLEDSAMYFCASRWGTGDTDTQYFGPGTRLTVL.

This rearrangement joins TRBV27 to TRBJ1-4, with 7 bases fitting TRBD1. The V segment lost 6 bases and the J segment 4 bases; nucleotides outside the gene matches: 11. The CDR3 is made up of 16 amino acids. Germline loops: CDR1 MNHEY, CDR2 SMNVEV (reference sequence). The DNA of the CDR3 is TGTGCCAGCAGCCCATTTAGACAGGGCGGTAATGAAAAACTGTTTTTT. Translation gives CASSPFRQGGNEKLFF. The full variable domain, its missing parts supplied by reference TRBV27 and TRBJ1-4, is EAQVTQNPRYLITVTGKKLTVTCSQNMNHEYMSWYRQDPGLGLRQIYYSMNVEVTDKGDVPEGYKVSRKEKRNFPLILESPSPNQTSLYFCASSPFRQGGNEKLFFGSGTQLSVL.

The chain links TRBV9 to TRBJ2-5; 8 nucleotides agree with TRBD2. The CDR3 has 15 amino acids. Germline V CDR1 and CDR2: SGDLS, YYNGEE. The V segment lost 3 bases and the J segment 5 bases; nucleotides outside the gene matches: 9. The CDR3 coding sequence is TGTGCCAGCAGCGCGACACGGGGGGGCCACGAGACCCAGTACTTC. Its translation is CASSATRGGHETQYF.

This clone appeared a few times. The chain employs TRBV4-1 and TRBJ1-4, with TRBD1 matching over 7 bases. V lost 1 base and J lost 7; bases outside the gene matches: 12. The germline gives CDR1 MGHRA, CDR2 YSYEKL. This CDR3 has 17 amino acids. CDR3 amino acids: CASSQGSWETGSEKLFF. The CDR3 DNA reads as TGCGCCAGCAGCCAAGGGTCGTGGGAGACAGGGAGTGAAAAACTGTTTTTT.

This clone was counted only a few times. V is TRBV11-2 and J is TRBJ2-7; a possible D gene is TRBD1 (6 bases). V lost 0 bases and J 3 bases, leaving 15 bases between the germline ends. This CDR3 region has 16 residues. Germline CDR1 is SGHAT and CDR2 is FQNNGV. Written as DNA, the CDR3 is TGTGCCAGCAGCTTAGACGGACAGCCGCGGATCTACGAGCAGTACTTC. Protein product: CASSLDGQPRIYEQYF.

The sample holds a few counts of this clone. V usage is TRBV7-2 and J usage is TRBJ2-7; D not resolved. The ends were cut back, 5 bases at V and 3 bases at J, with 11 bases in the middle. CDR1 and CDR2 (germline): SGHTA, FQGNSA. This CDR3 comprises 13 residues. The DNA for the CDR3 is TGTGCCAGCAGCCCCCTATCCTTCTACGAGCAGTACTTC. Protein product: CASSPLSFYEQYF. The full variable domain, its missing parts supplied by reference TRBV7-2 and TRBJ2-7, is GAGVSQSPSNKVTEKGKDVELRCDPISGHTALYWYRQSLGQGLEFLIYFQGNSAPDKSGLPSDRFSAERTGGSVSTLTIQRTQQEDSAVYLCASSPLSFYEQYFGPGTRLTVT.

The chain joins TRBV4-1 to TRBJ2-7; TRBD2 matches 12 bases. V lost 4 bases, J lost 12 bases, and 7 bases stayed unmatched. CDR1 and CDR2 from the germline V gene are MGHRA and YSYEKL. The CDR3 has 13 amino acids. The CDR3 sequence: CASSPLGLAGRYF. For the CDR3, the DNA is TGCGCCAGCAGCCCACTTGGACTAGCGGGACGGTACTTC.

This clone was seen at least ten times. The rearrangement links TRBV4-3 to TRBJ1-1; 7 bases are shared with TRBD1. Germline-derived CDR1 and CDR2 are LGHNA and YSLEER. The CDR3 is made up of 15 amino acids. The V gene end was trimmed by 1 base and the J gene end by 2 bases; junction bases not matched to a gene: 4. DNA for the CDR3: TGCGCCAGCAGCCAAGGACGGGACAGTAACACTGAAGCTTTCTTT. Translation: CASSQGRDSNTEAFF.

A word on this clone: Other nucleotide sequences from this sample produce the same CDR3. This chain links TRBV6-5 with TRBJ2-2, with D perhaps TRBD1 (6 bases). The CDR3 consists of 15 residues. The germline V gene has CDR1 MNHEY and CDR2 SVGAGI. Trimming took 0 bases from V and 2 from J, leaving 7 bases between them. CDR3 in amino acids: CASSYSTGNTGELFF. The DNA for the CDR3 is TGTGCCAGCAGTTACTCGACAGGAAACACCGGGGAGCTGTTTTTT.

The chain employs TRBV9 and TRBJ2-3; D is ambiguous. The CDR3 spans 15 residues. CDR1 and CDR2 (germline): SGDLS, YYNGEE. V shed 3 bases and J shed 6 bases, with 17 bases lying between them. CDR3 coding DNA: TGTGCCAGCAGCGCCGCCACCCTTACACACGATACGCAGTATTTT. This gives the protein CASSAATLTHDTQYF.